These 24 T cell receptor beta chains were sequenced from one sample in a study of T cells in Graves' hyperthyroidism and ophthalmopathy. Authors of the study amplified TCR beta CDR3 regions from RNA transcripts. HTBI primers were employed in a first-round RT-PCR of the TCR CDR3. TCRdb independently ran MiXCR on the multiplex PCR reads; one entry per CDR3 protein. The repertoire holds roughly 510,000 distinct CDR3 sequences, with roughly 20% as singletons. Sequencing was carried out using blood. These receptors were taken from a man aged 18 to 30 with Graves' hyperthyroidism.

This clonotype occurred a few times. The chain links TRBV12-3 or TRBV12-4 to TRBJ2-5, with TRBD2 matching 9 bases. After removal of 1 base from V and 1 base from J, the junction contained 7 bases not matched to a gene. The CDR3 covers 17 residues. CDR3 loop: CASSLGVAGAIQETQYF. The CDR3 DNA reads as TGTGCCAGCAGTTTAGGGGTAGCGGGGGCCATCCAAGAGACCCAGTACTTC.

The rearrangement links TRBV27 to TRBJ2-7, with 8 nucleotides matching TRBD1. CDR3 length equals 16 residues. Trimming took 5 bases from V and 0 from J; bases not matched to a gene: 9. Germline V gene sequence: CDR1 MNHEY, CDR2 SMNVEV (reference sequence). The CDR3 is CASSRAGGVNSYEQYF. The CDR3 nucleotides read TGTGCCAGCAGTCGGGCAGGGGGCGTCAACTCCTACGAGCAGTACTTC.

This clonotype was recorded many times. This CDR3 is CASSAPGTDSSQHF. DNA of the CDR3: TGTGCCAGCAGTGCTCCTGGGACAGATAGTTCCCAGCATTTT. The chain employs TRBV2 and TRBJ1-5, with 7 bases fitting TRBD1. The CDR3 loop spans 14 amino acids. Germline V CDR1 and CDR2: SNHLY, FYNNEI. Losses at the gene ends were 4 bases for V and 11 bases for J; bases not matched to a gene: 11. The variable domain in full, with the rest retrieved from reference TRBV2 and TRBJ1-5, is EPEVTQTPSHQVTQMGQEVILRCVPISNHLYFYWYRQILGQKVEFLVSFYNNEISEKSEIFDDQFSVERPDGSNFTLKIRSTKLEDSAMYFCASSAPGTDSSQHFGDGTRLSIL.

This clonotype was found many times. This sequence joins TRBV12-3 or TRBV12-4 and TRBJ1-5, with D possibly matching TRBD1 (6 bases). The CDR3 runs 15 residues. Trimming cost V 4 bases and J 6 bases, with 16 bases left between them. The CDR3 sequence: CASSSGTPSRQPQHF. The CDR3 nucleotides read TGTGCCAGCAGTTCCGGGACACCAAGTCGTCAGCCCCAGCATTTT.

This clonotype was counted at least ten times. The gene calls are TRBV12-3 or TRBV12-4 and TRBJ2-2; D not resolved. V lost 2 bases and J lost 6, with 7 bases in between. This CDR3 comprises 13 residues. In nucleotides, the CDR3 is TGTGCCAGCAGTTTAAATGGGGCCGGGGAGCTGTTTTTT. This translates into CASSLNGAGELFF.

This clonotype was counted a few times. One junction end does not reproduce the germline sequence, and a read error may be involved. The J gene is TRBJ2-5, the V gene TRBV20-1; unclear D gene. The CDR3 sequence is 13 residues long. Per the germline V gene, CDR1 is DFQATT and CDR2 is SNEGSKA (reference sequence). The CDR3 reads CSAPRTQQETRYF. CDR3 DNA: TGCAGTGCTCCTCGGACCCAACAAGAGACCCGGTACTTC.

This clonotype was counted at least ten times. This chain joins TRBV4-2 and TRBJ1-1; D gene uncertain. CDR3 length: 16 amino acids. The germline V gene has CDR1 LGHNA and CDR2 YNFKEQ. Trimming removed 4 bases at V and 0 bases at J, with 15 bases between. The CDR3 protein is CASSRDPLGMNTEAFF. The CDR3 coding sequence is TGTGCCAGCAGCCGAGACCCCTTGGGAATGAACACTGAAGCTTTCTTT.

The genes are TRBV6-1 and TRBJ2-7, with D uncertain. The length of the CDR3 is 12 residues. V was cut by 5 bases and J by 7 bases, with 12 bases left in between. The germline V gene encodes CDR1 MNHNS and CDR2 SASEGT. The CDR3 DNA follows: TGTGCCAGCAGTCTTTATTCTCTGGAGCAGTACTTC. Translation: CASSLYSLEQYF.

This clonotype occurred many times. This CDR3 reads CASSPLRGYTEAFF. The CDR3 nucleotides read TGTGCCAGCAGTCCACTGCGGGGTTATACTGAAGCTTTCTTT. The chain couples TRBV27 to TRBJ1-1; D unclear. The CDR3 has 14 amino acids. V was clipped by 5 bases and J by 5 bases, with 15 bases between them. Germline assignment: CDR1 MNHEY and CDR2 SMNVEV (reference sequence).

This clonotype was recorded at least ten times. The chain employs TRBV30 and TRBJ2-2, with a weak D call TRBD2 (5 bases). The germline gives CDR1 GTSNPN, CDR2 SVGIG (reference sequence). The CDR3 has 14 residues. V lost 3 bases and J 1 base, leaving 9 bases between the germline ends. The CDR3 region is CAWSDRGNTGELFF. CDR3 coding DNA: TGTGCCTGGAGCGACCGGGGGAACACCGGGGAGCTGTTTTTT.

This clonotype occurred many times. The CDR3: CASSYKGHEQYF. CDR3 DNA sequence: TGTGCCAGCAGTTACAAGGGTCACGAGCAGTACTTC. The gene calls are TRBV6-5 and TRBJ2-7; D unclear. The CDR3 sequence is 12 residues long. Germline CDR1 is MNHEY and CDR2 is SVGAGI. V was clipped by 2 bases and J by 5 bases, with 7 bases between them.

This clonotype was counted at least ten times. This sequence joins TRBV2 and TRBJ1-1; 7 nucleotides agree with TRBD1. The junction had 3 bases not matched to a gene; V was cut back by 5 bases and J by 0 bases. The CDR3 sequence is 14 residues long. Germline values: CDR1 SNHLY, CDR2 FYNNEI. This chain's CDR3 is CASSRGQLNTEAFF. As DNA, the CDR3 is TGTGCCAGCAGTAGGGGACAGCTGAACACTGAAGCTTTCTTT.

This clonotype was seen at least ten times. The J gene is TRBJ2-7, the V gene TRBV6-1; TRBD1 agrees at 7 bases. The V and J ends lost 6 bases and 3 bases, in that order; junction bases with no gene match: 5. Germline V lookup: CDR1 MNHNS, CDR2 SASEGT. This CDR3 region has 13 residues. The CDR3 spells CASRSRDSYEQYF. The CDR3 bases are TGTGCCAGCAGAAGCCGGGACAGCTACGAGCAGTACTTC.

This clonotype came up many times. The chain combines TRBV28 with TRBJ1-5; D perhaps matches TRBD1 (5 bases). Germline lookup yields CDR1 MDHEN and CDR2 SYDVKM. The CDR3 extends over 16 amino acids. Trimming pared 3 bases from V and 1 base from J, leaving 13 bases between. The CDR3 is CASSFVGGSSNQPQHF. In DNA form, the CDR3 reads TGTGCCAGCAGTTTTGTTGGGGGTTCAAGCAATCAGCCCCAGCATTTT. The full variable domain, with the rest looked up from reference TRBV28 and TRBJ1-5, is DVKVTQSSRYLVKRTGEKVFLECVQDMDHENMFWYRQDPGLGLRLIYFSYDVKMKEKGDIPEGYSVSREKKERFSLILESASTNQTSMYLCASSFVGGSSNQPQHFGDGTRLSIL.

The rearrangement links TRBV28 to TRBJ2-7; 12 positions agree with TRBD1. The V gene's germline CDR1 is MDHEN and CDR2 SYDVKM. CDR3 size: 16 residues. V lost 4 bases to trimming and J lost 3 bases; unmatched junction nucleotides: 7. CDR3 in DNA: TGTGCCAGCAGTTCCCGGGGACAGGGGGCGTTCTACGAGCAGTACTTC. Its translation is CASSSRGQGAFYEQYF.

This clonotype has more than one count but fewer than ten. V gene TRBV5-1 combines with J gene TRBJ1-2; no clear D gene. In germline, CDR1 is SGHRS, CDR2 YFSETQ. Trimming stripped 0 bases from V and 4 bases from J, with 10 bases between. The CDR3 loop spans 14 amino acids. The CDR3, as DNA: TGCGCCAGCAGCTTGGGTTGGGAATCCTATGGCTACACCTTC. Amino acids: CASSLGWESYGYTF. The variable domain in full, completed from reference TRBV5-1 and TRBJ1-2, reads KAGVTQTPRYLIKTRGQQVTLSCSPISGHRSVSWYQQTPGQGLQFLFEYFSETQRNKGNFPGRFSGRQFSNSRSEMNVSTLELGDSALYLCASSLGWESYGYTFGSGTRLTVV.

The sample holds many counts of this clonotype. The chain joins TRBV27 to TRBJ2-7; TRBD1 is a possible D gene (6 bases). Germline CDR1 reads MNHEY; CDR2 reads SMNVEV (reference sequence). The CDR3 consists of 13 residues. Trimming removed 5 bases at V and 3 bases at J, with 11 bases between. The CDR3 loop is CASSPHRVYEQYF. Here the CDR3 DNA reads TGTGCCAGCAGTCCTCACAGGGTCTACGAGCAGTACTTC.

This clonotype was detected a few times. The chain recombines TRBV20-1 with TRBJ1-1; 7 bases fit TRBD1. The CDR3 has 17 residues. Germline V gene lookup returns CDR1 DFQATT and CDR2 SNEGSKA (reference sequence). Trimming cost V 0 bases and J 1 base; bases outside gene matches: 11. The CDR3 DNA reads TGCAGTGCTAGAGATCTTGTGAGACAGGGCCCGAACACTGAAGCTTTCTTT. It codes for CSARDLVRQGPNTEAFF.

The chain links TRBV6-1 to TRBJ2-7, with 10 bases aligning to TRBD2. The CDR3 extends over 15 amino acids. The germline V gene has CDR1 MNHNS and CDR2 SASEGT. Losses at the gene ends were 5 bases for V and 5 bases for J; bases not matched to a gene: 9. Written as DNA, the CDR3 is TGTGCCAGCAGTAGGGCGTCTAGCGGGAGCGACGAGCAGTACTTC. It encodes CASSRASSGSDEQYF.

In this sample, this clonotype turned up many times. The rearrangement uses TRBV7-9 and TRBJ1-2; D not resolved. V shed 3 bases and J shed 3 bases, with 11 bases lying between them. The CDR3 runs to 14 residues. The germline V gene has CDR1 SEHNR and CDR2 FQNEAQ (reference sequence). CDR3: CASSLGPLDYGYTF. The CDR3 DNA follows: TGTGCCAGCAGCTTGGGCCCTTTGGACTATGGCTACACCTTC.

This clonotype occurred many times. The genes are TRBV5-6 and TRBJ1-1; tentatively, D is TRBD1 (5 bases). V was trimmed by 4 bases and J by 3 bases, leaving 13 bases between them. The CDR3 runs 14 residues. CDR1 is SGHDT, CDR2 YYEEEE, per germline. The CDR3 loop is CASSPGPGDTEAFF. The CDR3 bases are TGTGCCAGCAGCCCGGGGCCAGGTGACACTGAAGCTTTCTTT.

V usage is TRBV6-1 and J usage is TRBJ1-6; D not resolved. The germline V gene encodes CDR1 MNHNS and CDR2 SASEGT. The CDR3 spans 15 residues. V was cut by 3 bases and J by 9 bases, with 15 bases left in between. CDR3 sequence: CASSDLEGTGSPLHF. The CDR3 DNA follows: TGTGCCAGCAGTGATTTGGAGGGAACGGGTTCACCCCTCCACTTT.

This clonotype was seen only a few times. The J gene is TRBJ1-1, the V gene TRBV14; no firm D call. Germline CDR1 and CDR2: SGHDN and FVKESK. This CDR3 has 13 residues. Trimming removed 3 bases from V and 1 base from J, with 6 bases in between. Written as DNA, the CDR3 is TGTGCCAGCAGCCACAGACCGAACACTGAAGCTTTCTTT. This codes for CASSHRPNTEAFF.

This clonotype was seen a handful of times. J is TRBJ2-7 and V is TRBV6-1, with 10 bases aligning to TRBD1. The CDR3 totals 18 residues. CDR1 and CDR2 (germline): MNHNS, SASEGT. Trimming at V came to 2 bases and at J to 3 bases, leaving 13 bases not matched to a gene. CDR3: CASSERGQGKLLLYEQYF. The CDR3 DNA reads as TGTGCCAGCAGTGAAAGGGGACAGGGGAAACTCTTACTCTACGAGCAGTACTTC.